The sequence of this T cell receptor (beta chain) was determined in a study of Ad26.COV2.S vaccination and SARS-CoV-2 variants. Study details: Administration of Ad26.COV2.S was intramuscular, either once or twice 56 days apart. Study-level results: While placebo recipients had lower spike-specific TCR breadth, vaccine recipients had more.

Method: immunoSEQ multiplex PCR; TCRdb's copy keeps in-frame clones and lacks some. The sample shows a few hundred thousand clones, around 86% of them seen only once. Described treatment: around 19 received Ad26.COV2.S at low or high dose, single or two shots; about 5 received placebo; per-sample allocation not given. Vaccine and placebo recipients were sampled on day 63 after the first injection. An 18-55-year-old adult in Boston served as donor. An Ad26 vector was used to express Wuhan-strain SARS-CoV-2 spike as the vaccine. The CDR3 has 13 amino acids. CDR1 LNHDA and CDR2 SQIVND come from the germline V gene (reference sequence). The germline V and J ends were trimmed by 6 bases and 7 bases, with 15 bases remaining between them. This clone was observed many times. Its antigen is as yet unknown.

This receptor was obtained from a person aged 18-60 years who received the Ad26.COV2.S COVID-19 vaccine or a placebo. The chain employs TRBV19 and TRBJ1-2; no definite D call. Source: peripheral blood, taken in a trial of Ad26.COV2.S vaccine versus placebo. The CDR3 DNA follows: TGTGCCAGTAGCTTCCGGGCAGCCGGTGGCTACACCTTC. This gives the protein CASSFRAAGGYTF.